Presented here are 15 T cell receptor beta chains from one specimen sequenced in a study of shared clonotypes between healthy human individuals. Measured with immunoSEQ multiplex PCR; TCRdb has only the in-frame clones, and not every one. The sample includes hundreds of thousands of clones, roughly 91% seen only once; the top ten take around 15%. Sequencing was carried out using memory CD8+ T cells sorted from blood. Specified subset: CD45RO+ cells pooled with CCR7-negative TemRA cells. These receptors originate from a man younger than 35 in good health.

The rearrangement links TRBV6-5 to TRBJ1-5; 9 bases match TRBD1. CDR1 is MNHEY and CDR2 is SVGAGI in the germline V gene. The CDR3 has 15 amino acids. Trimming cost V 0 bases and J 5 bases; bases outside gene matches: 2. CDR3 sequence: CASSYSGTGYQPQHF. The CDR3 DNA reads TGTGCCAGCAGTTACTCCGGGACAGGGTATCAGCCCCAGCATTTT.

The chain recombines TRBV19 with TRBJ2-7; 9 nucleotides align to TRBD1. V lost 5 bases to trimming and J lost 1 base; unmatched junction nucleotides: 6. CDR3 length: 15 residues. Germline values: CDR1 LNHDA, CDR2 SQIVND (reference sequence). Written as DNA, the CDR3 is TGTGCCAGTAGTGGTCCGGGACAGGGTTCCTACGAGCAGTACTTC. Translating it yields CASSGPGQGSYEQYF.

The rearrangement links TRBV27 to TRBJ1-2; 10 bases match TRBD1. The CDR3 sequence is 15 residues long. Germline lookup yields CDR1 MNHEY and CDR2 SMNVEV (reference sequence). V lost 1 base, J lost 6 bases, and 5 bases stayed unmatched. This CDR3 is CASSLYAGTGDGYTF. The CDR3 coding sequence is TGTGCCAGCAGTTTATATGCCGGGACAGGGGATGGCTACACCTTC.

This clone was observed a handful of times. The V and J genes are TRBV6-1 and TRBJ2-5; tentatively, D is TRBD2 (6 bases). The V gene lost 3 bases and the J gene lost 5 bases, with 13 bases spanning the gap. From germline, CDR1 is MNHNS and CDR2 SASEGT. This CDR3 has 14 residues. The CDR3 sequence is CASSDWGREETQYF. The CDR3 nucleotides are TGTGCCAGCAGTGATTGGGGACGGGAGGAGACCCAGTACTTC.

The chain links TRBV5-1 to TRBJ1-4, with D unclear. Trimming took off 5 bases at V and 3 bases at J, with 14 bases between the two ends. The CDR3 runs 15 residues. Germline V gene sequence: CDR1 SGHRS, CDR2 YFSETQ. The DNA for the CDR3 is TGCGCCAGCAGACCAAGACCGTTGGCTAATGAAAAACTGTTTTTT. Protein sequence: CASRPRPLANEKLFF.

This sequence joins TRBV7-6 and TRBJ2-7; 8 nucleotides align to TRBD1. This CDR3 is 14 amino acids long. The junction had 8 bases not matched to a gene; V was cut back by 5 bases and J by 5 bases. Germline assignment: CDR1 SGHVS and CDR2 FNYEAQ. The CDR3 region has the DNA TGTGCCAGCAGCCCACGGACAGGGCCGGACGAGCAGTACTTC. Translating it yields CASSPRTGPDEQYF.

This rearrangement joins TRBV7-6 to TRBJ2-1; a possible D gene is TRBD1 (7 bases). There are 15 residues in the CDR3. Germline V gives CDR1 SGHVS, CDR2 FNYEAQ. With 1 base removed from V and 4 bases from J, the gap between germline ends came to 11 bases. The CDR3 DNA sequence: TGTGCCAGCAGCTTAGGCGGGACAGTTTACAATGAGCAGTTCTTC. Protein sequence: CASSLGGTVYNEQFF.

The V gene is TRBV6-6, the J gene TRBJ2-3; D perhaps matches TRBD1 (5 bases). Trimming left V 0 bases short and J 2 bases short, with 12 bases between. Germline V gene lookup returns CDR1 MNHNY and CDR2 SVGAGI (reference sequence). The CDR3 runs 16 residues. DNA for the CDR3: TGTGCCAGCAGTTACTCGTATCCAGGGAACACAGATACGCAGTATTTT. Protein sequence: CASSYSYPGNTDTQYF.

This clone showed up just a few times. The rearrangement uses TRBV5-4 and TRBJ2-7; the D gene could be TRBD1 or TRBD2 (6 bases each). Germline CDR1 and CDR2: SGHNT and YYREEE (reference sequence). The length of the CDR3 is 14 residues. V gave up 3 bases and J gave up 4 bases, with 14 bases separating them. CDR3 in amino acids: CASSSEGGLYEQYF. CDR3 in DNA: TGTGCCAGCAGCTCGGAGGGGGGCCTTTACGAGCAGTACTTC.

The V and J genes are TRBV6-5 and TRBJ2-5, with D perhaps TRBD2 (6 bases). V lost 0 bases and J 5 bases, leaving 10 bases between the germline ends. CDR3 length: 14 residues. Germline loops: CDR1 MNHEY, CDR2 SVGAGI. The CDR3 region is CASSYSRGLETQYF. In DNA, the CDR3 is TGTGCCAGCAGTTACTCGCGGGGTTTGGAGACCCAGTACTTC.

This clone came up many times. The J gene is TRBJ2-2, the V gene TRBV13, with D perhaps assigned TRBD1 or TRBD2 (7 bases each). There are 17 residues in the CDR3. Germline-derived CDR1 and CDR2 are PRHDT and FYEKMQ (reference sequence). Trimming left V 6 bases short and J 5 bases short, with 22 bases between. CDR3 in DNA: TGTGCCAGCAGACACCGGGGGGCAGGGGACAGTACCGGGGAGCTGTTTTTT. The encoded protein is CASRHRGAGDSTGELFF.

This chain connects TRBV10-3 to TRBJ2-5, with TRBD2 matching over 7 bases. The germline V gene encodes CDR1 ENHRY and CDR2 SYGVKD. Germline trimming cut 2 bases from V and 4 bases from J; bases unmatched to any gene: 16. This CDR3 is built from 18 residues. The CDR3 loop reads CAISEAGESFGSTETQYF. The DNA for the CDR3 is TGTGCCATCAGTGAGGCGGGAGAGAGTTTCGGGTCCACAGAGACCCAGTACTTC.

The chain employs TRBV6-1 and TRBJ2-5; 7 positions match TRBD2. After removal of 1 base from V and 12 bases from J, the junction contained 5 bases not matched to a gene. Germline V gene data show CDR1 as MNHNS and CDR2 as SASEGT. The CDR3 runs to 12 residues. The CDR3 here is CASSEVVGREYF. CDR3 sequence (DNA): TGTGCCAGCAGTGAAGTCGTGGGGAGGGAGTACTTC.

This clone was seen once. This sequence joins TRBV5-5 and TRBJ1-5, with unresolved D. CDR3 length equals 15 residues. Trimming pared 0 bases from V and 0 bases from J, leaving 7 bases between. Germline V gene sequence: CDR1 SGHKS, CDR2 YYEKEE (reference sequence). CDR3 amino acids: CASSLEVYSNQPQHF. CDR3 DNA sequence: TGTGCCAGCAGCTTGGAAGTATATAGCAATCAGCCCCAGCATTTT. Combining the CDR3 with reference TRBV5-5 and TRBJ1-5 gives the whole variable domain DAGVTQSPTHLIKTRGQQVTLRCSPISGHKSVSWYQQVLGQGPQFIFQYYEKEERGRGNFPDRFSARQFPNYSSELNVNALLLGDSALYLCASSLEVYSNQPQHFGDGTRLSIL.

This chain links TRBV5-1 with TRBJ2-7; D call uncertain. The length of the CDR3 is 12 residues. The ends were cut back, 2 bases at V and 3 bases at J, with 6 bases in the middle. CDR1 is SGHRS, CDR2 YFSETQ, per germline. DNA of the CDR3: TGCGCCAGCAGCTTAGACGGCTACGAGCAGTACTTC. It specifies CASSLDGYEQYF.